This TCR beta chain was retrieved from a study of technical replicates of blood from four donors. Libraries were prepared by immunoSEQ multiplex PCR; TCRdb keeps only in-frame clonotypes and omits some of them. The sample shows some 82,000 clones, about 93% of them seen only once. The CDR3 spans 14 residues. Trimming removed 5 bases at V and 0 bases at J, with 11 bases between. CDR1 LNHNV and CDR2 YYDKDF come from the germline V gene (reference sequence). The chain links TRBV15 to TRBJ2-7; D might be TRBD2 (5 bases). The origin of this receptor is a human donor in good health. The specimen sequenced was T cells isolated from PBMCs. CDR3 coding DNA: TGTGCCACCAGCTTTCAAGGGAGCTCCTACGAGCAGTACTTC. Its protein product is CATSFQGSSYEQYF. Full variable domain (remainder filled in from reference TRBV15 and TRBJ2-7): DAMVIQNPRYQVTQFGKPVTLSCSQTLNHNVMYWYQQKSSQAPKLLFHYYDKDFNNEADTPDNFQSRRPNTSFCFLDIRSPGLGDTAMYLCATSFQGSSYEQYFGPGTRLTVT.